The 25 T cell receptor beta chains given below trace back to one sample, sequenced in a study of T-cell memory formation after mild COVID-19. Via MiXCR, TCRdb re-called the 5' RACE reads, giving one row per CDR3 protein. In the table there are roughly 350,000 distinct CDR3 sequences, under 25% of which are singletons. Sequencing was done on a sample of PBMCs or a T cell subset sorted from them (not recorded which). These receptors all stem from an adult woman who had mild COVID-19 (a few samples of this study predate the infection). Cell type and time point are not known.

The rearrangement links TRBV24-1 to TRBJ2-1; D perhaps matches TRBD2 (5 bases). The V gene lost 3 bases and the J gene lost 6 bases, with 8 bases spanning the gap. From germline, CDR1 is KGHDR and CDR2 SFDVKD. CDR3 length: 13 amino acids. The CDR3 nucleotides are TGTGCCACCAGTGATGGACTCCGCAATGAGCAGTTCTTC. This encodes CATSDGLRNEQFF.

This clonotype occurred a few times. V and J are TRBV10-3 and TRBJ2-5; tentatively, D is TRBD2 (5 bases). There are 15 residues in the CDR3. Germline V gives CDR1 ENHRY, CDR2 SYGVKD. V was trimmed by 3 bases and J by 2 bases, leaving 13 bases between them. The CDR3 protein is CAISDQRAAQETQYF. The CDR3 region has the DNA TGTGCCATCAGTGATCAAAGAGCGGCGCAAGAGACCCAGTACTTC.

The chain has TRBV20-1 and TRBJ2-7, with D tentatively TRBD2 (5 bases). CDR1 and CDR2 from the germline V gene are DFQATT and SNEGSKA (reference sequence). This CDR3 has 14 residues. V was clipped by 3 bases and J by 2 bases, with 14 bases between them. CDR3 region: CSASRSGSAYEQYF. CDR3 DNA: TGCAGTGCTAGTCGGAGCGGTTCCGCCTACGAGCAGTACTTC.

The rearrangement uses TRBV6-5 and TRBJ1-1; maybe TRBD1 (5 bases). V dropped 0 bases and J dropped 4 bases, with 9 bases sitting between them. Germline V CDR1 and CDR2: MNHEY, SVGAGI. CDR3 length: 14 amino acids. The CDR3 DNA reads TGTGCCAGCAGTTACTCTCAGGGCGGCACTGAAGCTTTCTTT. Protein: CASSYSQGGTEAFF.

This clonotype was found a few times. This chain uses TRBV12-3 or TRBV12-4 with TRBJ1-2; TRBD1 matches at 7 bases. V dropped 6 bases and J dropped 5; count of bases not matched to a gene: 12. This CDR3 region has 15 residues. DNA for the CDR3: TGTGCCAGCAGCAACCAACAGGGGAGTTCGTATGGCTACACCTTC. Protein product: CASSNQQGSSYGYTF.

This clonotype has more than one count but fewer than ten. The rearrangement joins TRBV4-2 to TRBJ2-7, with 15 positions matching TRBD2. Germline-derived CDR1 and CDR2 are LGHNA and YNFKEQ. The CDR3 is 16 amino acids. J lost 0 bases, V lost 6 bases, and 3 bases had no gene match. The CDR3 DNA reads TGTGCCAGCAGAGGGACTAGCGGGGGGAGCTCCTACGAGCAGTACTTC. Protein: CASRGTSGGSSYEQYF.

In DNA form, the CDR3 reads TGTGCCAGCAGCAGATGGGTCACCGGGGAGCTGTTTTTT. It specifies CASSRWVTGELFF. The V call is TRBV7-2, the J call TRBJ2-2; D is unclear. V was trimmed by 5 bases and J by 4 bases, leaving 8 bases between them. Germline V lookup: CDR1 SGHTA, CDR2 FQGNSA. The CDR3 sequence is 13 residues long.

The rearrangement uses TRBV4-1 and TRBJ2-4, with D unresolved. Trimming took off 4 bases at V and 5 bases at J, with 15 bases between the two ends. The CDR3 spans 15 residues. Germline V gene sequence: CDR1 MGHRA, CDR2 YSYEKL. CDR3 in DNA: TGCGCCAGCAGCCGCCTCAAGGACCTCCAAAACATTCAGTACTTC. Amino acid sequence: CASSRLKDLQNIQYF.

This clonotype occurred a few times. The chain couples TRBV15 to TRBJ2-1, with 8 bases fitting TRBD2. CDR1 LNHNV and CDR2 YYDKDF come from the germline V gene (reference sequence). Unmatched junction bases numbered 6, after V lost 1 base and J lost 4 bases. The CDR3 runs to 16 residues. The CDR3 protein is CATSRGLARRYNEQFF. In DNA form, the CDR3 reads TGTGCCACCAGCAGAGGACTAGCGAGACGATACAATGAGCAGTTCTTC.

The chain recombines TRBV19 with TRBJ2-1, with 7 bases identical to TRBD1. This CDR3 region has 15 residues. Germline V gene lookup returns CDR1 LNHDA and CDR2 SQIVND (reference sequence). V shed 3 bases and J 8 bases; nucleotides not matched to a gene: 10. This CDR3 reads CASSITGVPSDEQFF. DNA for the CDR3: TGTGCCAGTAGTATTACAGGGGTACCCTCCGATGAGCAGTTCTTC.

V and J are TRBV20-1 and TRBJ2-7; 10 bases match TRBD2. This CDR3 is built from 15 residues. Germline V lookup: CDR1 DFQATT, CDR2 SNEGSKA (reference sequence). V dropped 3 bases and J dropped 2; count of bases not matched to a gene: 7. CDR3 nucleotide sequence: TGCAGTGCTAGCGTTCTCAGCGGGAGGGCCTACGAGCAGTACTTC. Its protein product is CSASVLSGRAYEQYF.

This chain links TRBV11-3 with TRBJ2-6; D unclear. Germline CDR1 is SGHNT and CDR2 is YENEEA. The CDR3 covers 14 residues. The germline V and J ends were trimmed by 6 bases and 2 bases, with 8 bases remaining between them. The CDR3 DNA follows: TGTGCCAGCAGTAATGCTGCTGGGGCCAACGTCCTGACTTTC. It encodes CASSNAAGANVLTF. Together with reference TRBV11-3 and TRBJ2-6, the CDR3 gives the full variable domain: EAGVVQSPRYKIIEKKQPVAFWCNPISGHNTLYWYLQNLGQGPELLIRYENEEAVDDSQLPKDRFSAERLKGVDSTLKIQPAELGDSAVYLCASSNAAGANVLTFGAGSRLTVL.

This clonotype was picked up a small number of times. The genes are TRBV30 and TRBJ2-2; D gene uncertain. This CDR3 contains 13 residues. The V end lost 0 bases, the J end lost 4 bases, and 6 bases lay between the germline ends. Looked up from germline, CDR1 is GTSNPN and CDR2 is SVGIG (reference sequence). The CDR3 bases are TGTGCCTGGAGTGTACCCATCACCGGGGAGCTGTTTTTT. Encoded protein: CAWSVPITGELFF.

The chain links TRBV18 to TRBJ1-1; D not resolved. The CDR3 totals 13 residues. Trimming cost V 6 bases and J 5 bases, with 13 bases left between them. Germline V gene lookup returns CDR1 KGHSH and CDR2 LQKENI. For the CDR3, the DNA is TGTGCCAGCTCGCCGACACCGGGGACTGAAGCTTTCTTT. Translating it yields CASSPTPGTEAFF. Full variable domain (remainder filled in from reference TRBV18 and TRBJ1-1): NAGVMQNPRHLVRRRGQEARLRCSPMKGHSHVYWYRQLPEEGLKFMVYLQKENIIDESGMPKERFSAEFPKEGPSILRIQQVVRGDSAAYFCASSPTPGTEAFFGQGTRLTVV.

Concerning this clonotype: The missing conserved phenylalanine or tryptophan at the end of this CDR3 makes a read error likely. It is unclear where the CDR3 begins or ends on the DNA, so no DNA is shown, and the CDR3 is as TCRdb lists it. The CDR3 sequence: CSVDLGERVPRL. This chain joins TRBV29-1 and TRBJ2-1; the DNA was not compared with TRBD1, the D call given in the table. The CDR3 is 12 residues long, counting both termini. Germline values: CDR1 SQVTM, CDR2 ANQGSEA.

The J gene is TRBJ2-7, the V gene TRBV19, with D unclear. Germline CDR1 reads LNHDA; CDR2 reads SQIVND (reference sequence). The V and J ends lost 5 bases and 3 bases respectively, with 11 bases between them. The CDR3 has 13 residues. CDR3 loop: CASSPGWGYEQYF. CDR3 in DNA: TGTGCCAGTAGTCCCGGTTGGGGCTACGAGCAGTACTTC.

This rearrangement joins TRBV10-3 to TRBJ2-1, with D uncertain. Germline CDR1 is ENHRY and CDR2 is SYGVKD. The length of the CDR3 is 12 residues. Trimming cost V 11 bases and J 5 bases, with 13 bases left between them. The CDR3 bases are TGTGCCTCGGGTCTTGTCCACAATGAGCAGTTCTTC. Amino acids: CASGLVHNEQFF.

This clonotype was observed a handful of times. The genes are TRBV21-1 and TRBJ2-5. TRBV21-1 is deemed a pseudogene. CDR3 length: 14 amino acids. The CDR3 DNA sequence: TGTGCCAGCAGCACCGGTAGACTTCAAGAGACCCAGTACTTC. As protein: CASSTGRLQETQYF.

The rearrangement uses TRBV29-1 and TRBJ2-7, with D perhaps matching TRBD2 (7 bases). Germline loops: CDR1 SQVTM, CDR2 ANQGSEA. The CDR3 runs to 16 residues. V was cut by 0 bases and J by 0 bases, with 15 bases left in between. The CDR3 nucleotides read TGCAGCGTTGAAGATGACAAGGGGGGGACCTCCTACGAGCAGTACTTC. Translation: CSVEDDKGGTSYEQYF.

This clonotype was observed a few times. This chain links TRBV7-2 with TRBJ2-4; no reliable D call. The CDR3 consists of 16 residues. Germline V gene sequence: CDR1 SGHTA, CDR2 FQGNSA. The V and J ends lost 3 bases and 0 bases respectively, with 12 bases between them. In nucleotides, the CDR3 is TGTGCCAGCAGCTTCGGCAGTATCGGAGCCAAAAACATTCAGTACTTC. Protein: CASSFGSIGAKNIQYF. The complete variable domain, with remaining parts taken from reference TRBV7-2 and TRBJ2-4, reads GAGVSQSPSNKVTEKGKDVELRCDPISGHTALYWYRQSLGQGLEFLIYFQGNSAPDKSGLPSDRFSAERTGGSVSTLTIQRTQQEDSAVYLCASSFGSIGAKNIQYFGAGTRLSVL.

This clonotype was seen many times. The chain combines TRBV12-3 or TRBV12-4 with TRBJ2-2; 9 positions agree with TRBD1. The CDR3 sequence is 14 residues long. V dropped 8 bases and J dropped 3; count of bases not matched to a gene: 4. Here the CDR3 reads CASSGQGYTGELFF. The CDR3 bases are TGTGCCAGCTCGGGACAGGGATACACCGGGGAGCTGTTTTTT.

This clonotype was seen a handful of times. The rearrangement joins TRBV4-1 to TRBJ1-4; D is unresolved. The germline V and J ends were trimmed by 0 bases and 8 bases, with 16 bases remaining between them. The CDR3 consists of 16 residues. Germline V gene lookup returns CDR1 MGHRA and CDR2 YSYEKL. CDR3 DNA sequence: TGCGCCAGCAGCCAAGAATTTAGGACCCTGGGGGAAAAACTGTTTTTT. Translation: CASSQEFRTLGEKLFF.

V gene TRBV2 combines with J gene TRBJ2-1; a possible D gene is TRBD1 (6 bases). Germline lookup yields CDR1 SNHLY and CDR2 FYNNEI. V gave up 7 bases and J gave up 9 bases, with 19 bases separating them. The CDR3 extends over 14 amino acids. In DNA, the CDR3 is TGTGCCAGCAACCTTGGACAGATGTACGCTGAGCAGTTCTTC. This sequence encodes CASNLGQMYAEQFF.

The rearrangement links TRBV24-1 to TRBJ2-1; 10 bases are a match to TRBD2. Germline lookup yields CDR1 KGHDR and CDR2 SFDVKD. V dropped 3 bases and J dropped 9; count of bases not matched to a gene: 4. This CDR3 spans 14 amino acids. Here the CDR3 reads CATSDSGGAGEQFF. The CDR3, as DNA: TGTGCCACCAGTGATAGCGGGGGGGCGGGTGAGCAGTTCTTC.

This chain uses TRBV4-2 with TRBJ2-1; D is undetermined. CDR1 is LGHNA and CDR2 is YNFKEQ in the germline V gene. Trimming cost V 0 bases and J 7 bases, with 10 bases left between them. The CDR3 contains 14 residues. CDR3 region: CASSQDVMGNEQFF. In nucleotides, the CDR3 is TGTGCCAGCAGCCAAGATGTAATGGGGAATGAGCAGTTCTTC.